This T cell receptor beta chain is drawn from a study of CD4 T cells in relation to SARS-CoV-2 and coronaviruses. Study-level background: Convalescent patients had median age roughly 37 years, range about 20 to 75.

This clone has just one count. No antigen is known for it. The CDR3 consists of 12 residues. Trimming cost V 2 bases and J 2 bases, with 4 bases left between them. Per the germline V gene, CDR1 is SGHKS and CDR2 is YYEKEE (reference sequence). CEF-cultured naive and memory CD4+ T cell DNA got survey-level sequencing. Assay: immunoSEQ multiplex PCR; the TCRdb copy retains only in-frame clones and omits some. The table records about 41,000 clones, about 87% of them present only once. The clonotype was recovered from an adult with COVID-19. The specimen was naive CD4+ T cells from PBMCs, cultured in vitro. Subset meaning: naive CD4+ T cells isolated by negative enrichment. V and J are TRBV5-5 and TRBJ2-5; D gene uncertain. The CDR3 coding sequence is TGTGCCAGCAGCTTCGGACAAGAGACCCAGTACTTC. This sequence encodes CASSFGQETQYF.